This T cell receptor beta chain was retrieved from a study of blood T cell repertoires in COVID-19. Overall study: PBMCs, B-cell-depleted T cells, or T cells were the source of the cDNA or gDNA that made up the material.

Everyone who took part was roughly 18 to 89 years old, and they came from about two dozen US areas. Allocation to cohorts depended on clinical history reported by the participants. Source study methods: Estimated nucleated cell counts came from reference gene primer amplification. Assay used: immunoSEQ multiplex PCR; TCRdb lists only in-frame clones, some missing. Clone size and the V and J calls come from that table; the DNA yielded D and trimming. The table lists under 500,000 clones, 87% of them singletons. Trimming cost V 0 bases and J 7 bases, with 7 bases left between them. The CDR3 length is 14 residues. Per germline, CDR1 LGHDT and CDR2 YNNKEL (reference sequence).

What was sequenced was PBMCs or T cells enriched from blood (not recorded which). This TCR was sampled from a woman younger than 30 with acute COVID-19. The chain links TRBV3-1 (or the pseudogene TRBV3-2) to TRBJ1-6; a weak D match, TRBD1 (5 bases). CDR3 amino acids: CASSQDRGNSPLHF. CDR3 DNA sequence: TGTGCCAGCAGCCAAGATCGGGGGAATTCACCCCTCCACTTT.